Following are 17 T cell receptor beta chains from one sample sequenced in a study of blood T cell repertoires in COVID-19 (TCRdb year 2020). The library relied on the immunoSEQ multiplex PCR assay. TCRdb limited this immuneACCESS table to in-frame rearrangements with V and J called. A share of clones is missing; checked studies link under half to unresolved V genes, and the rest is unexplained. This sample holds around 230,000 clones; 75% to 90% were observed only once. The ten most abundant clones make up under 30% of the sample. The sample was peripheral blood. The receptors come from a man aged 40-49 years with acute or convalescent COVID-19.

The rearrangement links TRBV7-6 to TRBJ2-7; no definite D call. The CDR3 is 14 residues long. Germline-derived CDR1 and CDR2 are SGHVS and FNYEAQ. The V end lost 5 bases, the J end lost 5 bases, and 16 bases lay between the germline ends. In nucleotides, the CDR3 is TGTGCCAGCAGCCCTCGTGGCTTATTACACGAGCAGTACTTC. Translating it yields CASSPRGLLHEQYF.

This clone was recorded once. The same CDR3 can be traced to other DNA sequences in this sample. The chain links TRBV5-5 to TRBJ1-1, with D hard to call. CDR3 size: 13 residues. V lost 4 bases and J 3 bases, leaving 10 bases between the germline ends. Germline CDR1 reads SGHKS; CDR2 reads YYEKEE (reference sequence). CDR3 sequence: CASSLAGDTEAFF. The CDR3 coding sequence is TGTGCCAGCAGCCTCGCCGGGGACACTGAAGCTTTCTTT.

This rearrangement joins TRBV19 to TRBJ1-2, with 7 bases aligning to TRBD1. V was clipped by 6 bases and J by 0 bases; unmatched bases: 7. The CDR3 runs to 15 residues. Germline CDR1 and CDR2: LNHDA and SQIVND (reference sequence). The CDR3 DNA is TGTGCCAGTAGCCGAGTGCAGGGGGCTAACTATGGCTACACCTTC. Amino acids: CASSRVQGANYGYTF.

The CDR3 bases are TGTGCCAGTAGTCGGACAGGGCGCGAGACCCAGTACTTC. It translates to CASSRTGRETQYF. The chain uses TRBV19 and TRBJ2-5; 8 positions match TRBD1. The CDR3 consists of 13 residues. J lost 5 bases, V lost 5 bases, and 4 bases had no gene match. Per the germline V gene, CDR1 is LNHDA and CDR2 is SQIVND (reference sequence).

The chain has TRBV29-1 and TRBJ1-2; 11 bases are shared with TRBD1. The ends lost 6 bases at V and 8 bases at J; junction bases unmatched: 8. Germline loops: CDR1 SQVTM, CDR2 ANQGSEA. CDR3 length equals 13 residues. In DNA, the CDR3 is TGCAGCGTGGGCTTGGGACAGGGGGGCGGCTACACCTTC. Residues: CSVGLGQGGGYTF. Supplemented by reference TRBV29-1 and TRBJ1-2, the full variable domain reads SAVISQKPSRDICQRGTSLTIQCQVDSQVTMMFWYRQQPGQSLTLIATANQGSEATYESGFVIDKFPISRPNLTFSTLTVSNMSPEDSSIYLCSVGLGQGGGYTFGSGTRLTVV.

The chain couples TRBV5-6 to TRBJ1-6, with no clear D. Trimming shortened V by 0 bases and J by 18 bases, and 13 bases separated the two germline ends. The CDR3 contains 12 residues. The germline V gene has CDR1 SGHDT and CDR2 YYEEEE. Written as DNA, the CDR3 is TGTGCCAGCAGCTTGGGGTCCGGTTACCACCACTTT. Its translation: CASSLGSGYHHF. Looking up the rest from reference TRBV5-6 and TRBJ1-6 gives the full variable domain: DAGVTQSPTHLIKTRGQQVTLRCSPKSGHDTVSWYQQALGQGPQFIFQYYEEEERQRGNFPDRFSGHQFPNYSSELNVNALLLGDSALYLCASSLGSGYHHFGNGTRLTVT.

The gene calls are TRBV29-1 and TRBJ2-1; 12 bases line up with TRBD2. CDR3 length equals 16 residues. The junction had 12 bases not matched to a gene; V was cut back by 4 bases and J by 8 bases. Germline assignment: CDR1 SQVTM and CDR2 ANQGSEA. CDR3 nucleotide sequence: TGCAGCGTTGGGAACCCTAGCGGGAGGGCCTGGGATGAGCAGTTCTTC. Amino acids: CSVGNPSGRAWDEQFF.

This chain connects TRBV3-1 (or the pseudogene TRBV3-2) to TRBJ2-1, with D perhaps matching TRBD1 (6 bases). The germline V and J ends were trimmed by 6 bases and 2 bases, with 17 bases remaining between them. The CDR3 contains 16 residues. Germline values: CDR1 LGHDT, CDR2 YNNKEL (reference sequence). The CDR3 is CASSREQGIPYNEQFF. The CDR3 DNA reads as TGTGCCAGCAGTCGCGAACAGGGAATCCCCTACAATGAGCAGTTCTTC.

The chain couples TRBV11-3 to TRBJ2-1; 11 nucleotides agree with TRBD1. The CDR3 is 14 amino acids. The V gene end was trimmed by 3 bases and the J gene end by 8 bases; junction bases not matched to a gene: 3. CDR1 is SGHNT, CDR2 YENEEA, per germline. CDR3 in amino acids: CASSFEGQGDEQFF. Here the CDR3 DNA reads TGTGCCAGCAGCTTTGAGGGACAGGGGGATGAGCAGTTCTTC.

The V gene is TRBV2, the J gene TRBJ1-5; maybe TRBD1 (6 bases). The germline gives CDR1 SNHLY, CDR2 FYNNEI. V lost 4 bases and J lost 5, with 12 bases in between. This CDR3 comprises 14 residues. CDR3: CASSVTGSDQPQHF. DNA for the CDR3: TGTGCCAGCAGTGTAACAGGGTCGGATCAGCCCCAGCATTTT.

In nucleotides, the CDR3 is TGTGCCAGTAACGCGGGAGTCCACAATGAGCAGTTCTTC. Its translation: CASNAGVHNEQFF. The chain carries TRBV19 and TRBJ2-1; 7 bases map to TRBD2. V lost 7 bases, J lost 5 bases, and 5 bases stayed unmatched. The length of the CDR3 is 13 residues. The germline CDR1 and CDR2 sequences are LNHDA and SQIVND (reference sequence).

This rearrangement joins TRBV27 to TRBJ2-2; 15 bases agree with TRBD2. V was pared by 8 bases and J by 5 bases, with 3 bases of the junction left unmatched. This CDR3 comprises 15 residues. Germline CDR1 is MNHEY and CDR2 is SMNVEV (reference sequence). The CDR3 loop reads CASGLAGGVTGELFF. Here the CDR3 DNA reads TGTGCCAGCGGACTAGCGGGAGGGGTGACCGGGGAGCTGTTTTTT.

The rearrangement links TRBV18 to TRBJ1-3, with a possible D match to TRBD1 (5 bases). The V gene lost 3 bases and the J gene lost 0 bases, with 9 bases spanning the gap. The germline V gene encodes CDR1 KGHSH and CDR2 LQKENI. This CDR3 comprises 15 residues. The CDR3 region has the DNA TGTGCCAGCTCACCGACAGCGTACTCTGGAAACACCATATATTTT. Residues: CASSPTAYSGNTIYF.

The J gene is TRBJ2-2, the V gene TRBV5-1; 8 bases line up with TRBD1. The CDR3 runs to 17 residues. With V trimmed by 3 bases and J by 1 base, 8 bases remained unmatched. CDR1 SGHRS and CDR2 YFSETQ come from the germline V gene. CDR3 sequence reads: CASSSTQGARNTGELFF. DNA for the CDR3: TGCGCCAGCAGCTCAACCCAGGGGGCGCGGAACACCGGGGAGCTGTTTTTT.

This clone was counted a single time. This chain uses TRBV6-5 with TRBJ1-5, with unresolved D. Germline V CDR1 and CDR2: MNHEY, SVGAGI. The CDR3 sequence is 13 residues long. Deletions cut 7 bases from V and 10 bases from J, with 17 bases between. The CDR3 reads CASTAGQDPPQHF. In nucleotides, the CDR3 is TGTGCCAGCACTGCGGGCCAGGATCCCCCCCAGCATTTT.

The rearrangement joins TRBV5-1 to TRBJ2-1; 9 bases are a match to TRBD2. The J segment lost 6 bases and the V segment lost 0 bases, leaving 7 bases of the junction unmatched. The germline V gene has CDR1 SGHRS and CDR2 YFSETQ. This CDR3 contains 16 residues. In DNA, the CDR3 is TGCGCCAGCAGCTTGGTTCCGGGACTAGCAGGCAATGAGCAGTTCTTC. Translation: CASSLVPGLAGNEQFF.

In nucleotides, the CDR3 is TGCGCCAGCAGCCCTTGGGCAGGGGATAATGGCTACACCTTC. It specifies CASSPWAGDNGYTF. The chain couples TRBV5-1 to TRBJ1-2; D perhaps matches TRBD1 (6 bases). Germline V CDR1 and CDR2: SGHRS, YFSETQ. Trimming removed 4 bases at V and 6 bases at J, with 16 bases between. This CDR3 comprises 14 residues.